The count of the clone carrying this TCR beta chain is one. This sample was taken from a study of blood T cell repertoires in COVID-19. Method: immunoSEQ multiplex PCR; TCRdb's copy keeps in-frame clones and lacks some. In the table there are 150,000 to 200,000 clones, about 85% of which are singletons. This CDR3 is built from 14 residues. Trimming removed 6 bases from V and 0 bases from J; junction bases left unmatched: 2. Germline CDR1 LNHNV, CDR2 YYDKDF (reference sequence). Source material: peripheral blood. The chain couples TRBV15 to TRBJ2-7; 10 bases agree with TRBD2. This receptor was obtained from a woman between 55 and 75 years old with acute or convalescent COVID-19. CDR3 sequence reads: CATRSSGGSYEQYF. The CDR3 region has the DNA TGTGCCACCAGGTCTAGCGGGGGCTCCTACGAGCAGTACTTC.